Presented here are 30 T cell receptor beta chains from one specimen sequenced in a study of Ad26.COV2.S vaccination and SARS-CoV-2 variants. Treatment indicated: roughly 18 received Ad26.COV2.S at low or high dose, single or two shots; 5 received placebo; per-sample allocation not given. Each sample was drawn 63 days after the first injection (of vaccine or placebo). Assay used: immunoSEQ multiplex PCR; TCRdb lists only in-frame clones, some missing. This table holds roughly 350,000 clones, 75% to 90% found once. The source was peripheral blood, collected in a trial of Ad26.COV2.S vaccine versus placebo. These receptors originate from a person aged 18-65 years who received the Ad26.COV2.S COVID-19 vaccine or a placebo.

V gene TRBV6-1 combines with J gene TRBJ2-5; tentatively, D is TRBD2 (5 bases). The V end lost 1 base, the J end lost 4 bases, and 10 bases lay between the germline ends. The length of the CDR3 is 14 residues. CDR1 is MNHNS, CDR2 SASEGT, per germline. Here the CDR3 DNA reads TGTGCCAGCAGTGAAGACGGGGTATTAGAGACCCAGTACTTC. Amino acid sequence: CASSEDGVLETQYF.

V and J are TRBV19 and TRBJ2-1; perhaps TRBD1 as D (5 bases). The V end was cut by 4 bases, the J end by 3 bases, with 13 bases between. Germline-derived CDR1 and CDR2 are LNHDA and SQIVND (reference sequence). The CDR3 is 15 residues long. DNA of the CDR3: TGTGCCAGTAGTAATAGGGGATCTCTCTACAATGAGCAGTTCTTC. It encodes CASSNRGSLYNEQFF.

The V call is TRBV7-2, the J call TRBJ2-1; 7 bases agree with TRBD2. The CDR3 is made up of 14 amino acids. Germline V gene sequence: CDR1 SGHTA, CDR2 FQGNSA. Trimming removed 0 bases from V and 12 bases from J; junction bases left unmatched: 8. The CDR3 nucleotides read TGTGCCAGCAGCTTAGCGGGAGGGCCAGATGGGCAGTTCTTC. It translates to CASSLAGGPDGQFF. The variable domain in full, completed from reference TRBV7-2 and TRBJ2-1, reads GAGVSQSPSNKVTEKGKDVELRCDPISGHTALYWYRQSLGQGLEFLIYFQGNSAPDKSGLPSDRFSAERTGGSVSTLTIQRTQQEDSAVYLCASSLAGGPDGQFFGPGTRLTVL.

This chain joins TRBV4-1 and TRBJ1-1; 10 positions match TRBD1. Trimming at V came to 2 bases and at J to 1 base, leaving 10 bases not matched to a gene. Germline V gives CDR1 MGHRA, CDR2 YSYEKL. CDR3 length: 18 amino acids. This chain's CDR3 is CASSQSMGRDRGNTEAFF. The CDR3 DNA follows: TGCGCCAGCAGCCAATCGATGGGCAGGGACAGGGGGAACACTGAAGCTTTCTTT.

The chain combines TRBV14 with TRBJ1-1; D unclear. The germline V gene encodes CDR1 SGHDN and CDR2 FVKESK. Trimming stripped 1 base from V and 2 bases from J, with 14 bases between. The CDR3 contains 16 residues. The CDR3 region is CASSQGPQRINTEAFF. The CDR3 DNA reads TGTGCCAGCAGCCAAGGGCCCCAACGGATTAACACTGAAGCTTTCTTT.

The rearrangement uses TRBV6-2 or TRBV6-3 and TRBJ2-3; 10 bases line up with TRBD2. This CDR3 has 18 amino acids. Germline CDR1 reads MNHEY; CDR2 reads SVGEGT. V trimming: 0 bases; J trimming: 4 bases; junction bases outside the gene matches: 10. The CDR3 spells CASSYSILAGRIADTQYF. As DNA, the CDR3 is TGTGCCAGCAGTTACTCGATACTAGCGGGGAGGATCGCAGATACGCAGTATTTT.

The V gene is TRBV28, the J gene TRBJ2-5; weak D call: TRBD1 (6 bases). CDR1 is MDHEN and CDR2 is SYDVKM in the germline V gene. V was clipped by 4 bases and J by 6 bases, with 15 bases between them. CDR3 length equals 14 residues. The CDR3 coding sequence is TGTGCCAGCAGTTCCCCTCCCAGGGGACAGACCCAGTACTTC. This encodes CASSSPPRGQTQYF.

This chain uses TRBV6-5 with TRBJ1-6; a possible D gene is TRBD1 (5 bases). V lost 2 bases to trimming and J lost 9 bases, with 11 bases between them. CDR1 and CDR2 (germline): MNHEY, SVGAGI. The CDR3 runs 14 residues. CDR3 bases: TGTGCCAGCAGTTACGGAGGGGCTGGTTCACCCCTCCACTTT. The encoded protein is CASSYGGAGSPLHF.

DNA of the CDR3: TGTGCCAGCAGTTACCCCTTGCATACGCAGTATTTT. This translates into CASSYPLHTQYF. This chain connects TRBV6-2 or TRBV6-3 to TRBJ2-3, with D unresolved. Per germline, CDR1 MNHEY and CDR2 SVGEGT. V was shortened by 2 bases and J by 7 bases, with 7 bases between the two germline ends. The CDR3 extends over 12 amino acids.

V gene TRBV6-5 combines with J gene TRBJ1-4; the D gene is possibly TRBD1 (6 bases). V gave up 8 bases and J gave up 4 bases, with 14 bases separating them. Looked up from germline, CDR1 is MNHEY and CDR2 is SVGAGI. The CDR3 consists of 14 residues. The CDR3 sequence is CASGRQADNEKLFF. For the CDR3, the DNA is TGTGCCAGCGGAAGACAGGCGGATAATGAAAAACTGTTTTTT.

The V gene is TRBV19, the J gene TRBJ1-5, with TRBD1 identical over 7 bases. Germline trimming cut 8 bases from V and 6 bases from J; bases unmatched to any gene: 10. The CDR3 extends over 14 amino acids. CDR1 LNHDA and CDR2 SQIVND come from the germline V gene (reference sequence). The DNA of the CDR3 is TGTGCCAGTGCTTCCAGGGGGGCATCTCAGCCCCAGCATTTT. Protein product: CASASRGASQPQHF.

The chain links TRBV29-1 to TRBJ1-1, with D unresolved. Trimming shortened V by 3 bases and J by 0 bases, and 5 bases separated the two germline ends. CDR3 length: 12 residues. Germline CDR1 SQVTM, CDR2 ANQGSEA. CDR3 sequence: CSVERVNTEAFF. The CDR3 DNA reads TGCAGCGTTGAGAGGGTGAACACTGAAGCTTTCTTT.

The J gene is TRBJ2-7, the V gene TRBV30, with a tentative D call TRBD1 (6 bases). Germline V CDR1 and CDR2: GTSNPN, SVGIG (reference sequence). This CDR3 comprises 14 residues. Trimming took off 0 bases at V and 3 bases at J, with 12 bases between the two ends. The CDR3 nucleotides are TGTGCCTGGAGTGTCGGCAGGGGTGACTACGAGCAGTACTTC. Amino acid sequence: CAWSVGRGDYEQYF. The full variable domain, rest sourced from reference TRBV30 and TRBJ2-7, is SQTIHQWPATLVQPVGSPLSLECTVEGTSNPNLYWYRQAAGRGLQLLFYSVGIGQISSEVPQNLSASRPQDRQFILSSKKLLLSDSGFYLCAWSVGRGDYEQYFGPGTRLTVT.

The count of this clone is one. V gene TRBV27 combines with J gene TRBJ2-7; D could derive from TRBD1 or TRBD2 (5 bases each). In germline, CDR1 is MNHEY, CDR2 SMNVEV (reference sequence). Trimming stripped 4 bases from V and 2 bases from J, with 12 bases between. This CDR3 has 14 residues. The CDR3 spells CASSSTGTPYEQYF. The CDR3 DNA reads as TGTGCCAGCAGTTCTACCGGGACCCCCTACGAGCAGTACTTC.

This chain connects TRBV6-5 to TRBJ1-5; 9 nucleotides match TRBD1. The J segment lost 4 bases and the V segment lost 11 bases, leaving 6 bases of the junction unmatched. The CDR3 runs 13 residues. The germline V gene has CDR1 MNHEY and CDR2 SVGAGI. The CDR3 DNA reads TGTGCCGTATACGACAGGGGGAATCAGCCCCAGCATTTT. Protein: CAVYDRGNQPQHF.

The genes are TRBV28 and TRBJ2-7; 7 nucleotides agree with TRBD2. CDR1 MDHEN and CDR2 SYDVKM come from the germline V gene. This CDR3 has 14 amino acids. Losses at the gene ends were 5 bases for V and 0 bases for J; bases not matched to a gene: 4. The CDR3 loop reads CASSEGLSSYEQYF. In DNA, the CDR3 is TGTGCCAGCAGTGAGGGACTAAGCTCCTACGAGCAGTACTTC.

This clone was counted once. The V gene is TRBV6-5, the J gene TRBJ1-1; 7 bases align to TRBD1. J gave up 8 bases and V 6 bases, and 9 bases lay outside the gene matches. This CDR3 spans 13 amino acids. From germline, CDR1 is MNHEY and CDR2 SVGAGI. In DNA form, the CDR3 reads TGTGCCAGCAGATCCCCCCCGACAGGGGAAGCTTTCTTT. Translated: CASRSPPTGEAFF.

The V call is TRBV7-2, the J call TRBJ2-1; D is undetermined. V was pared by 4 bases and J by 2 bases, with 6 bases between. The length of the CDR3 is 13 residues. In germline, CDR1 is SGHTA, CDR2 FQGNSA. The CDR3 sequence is CASSSATYNEQFF. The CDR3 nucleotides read TGTGCCAGCAGCTCCGCAACCTACAATGAGCAGTTCTTC.

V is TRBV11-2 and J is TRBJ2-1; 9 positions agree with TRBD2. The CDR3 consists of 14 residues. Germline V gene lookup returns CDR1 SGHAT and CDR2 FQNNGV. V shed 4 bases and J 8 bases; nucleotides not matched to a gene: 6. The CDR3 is CASSSRTSVHEQFF. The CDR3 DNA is TGTGCCAGCAGCTCACGGACTAGCGTGCATGAGCAGTTCTTC.

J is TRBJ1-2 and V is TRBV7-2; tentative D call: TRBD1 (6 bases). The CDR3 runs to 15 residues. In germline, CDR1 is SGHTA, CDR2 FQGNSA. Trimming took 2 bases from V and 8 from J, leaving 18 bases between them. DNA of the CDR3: TGTGCCAGCAGCTTACCCTCGGGGCGAGGGGGGGGCTACACCTTC. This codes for CASSLPSGRGGGYTF.

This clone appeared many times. As DNA, the CDR3 is TGTGCCAGCAGCCTTAGGGCTAGCGGCAGCTCCTACGAGCAGTACTTC. This sequence encodes CASSLRASGSSYEQYF. The chain carries TRBV7-3 and TRBJ2-7, with TRBD2 matching over 7 bases. V gave up 5 bases and J gave up 0 bases; unmatched junction bases: 10. The CDR3 runs 16 residues. The germline V gene encodes CDR1 SGHTA and CDR2 FQGTGA. The variable domain in full, completed from reference TRBV7-3 and TRBJ2-7, reads GAGVSQTPSNKVTEKGKYVELRCDPISGHTALYWYRQSLGQGPEFLIYFQGTGAADDSGLPNDRFFAVRPEGSVSTLKIQRTERGDSAVYLCASSLRASGSSYEQYFGPGTRLTVT.

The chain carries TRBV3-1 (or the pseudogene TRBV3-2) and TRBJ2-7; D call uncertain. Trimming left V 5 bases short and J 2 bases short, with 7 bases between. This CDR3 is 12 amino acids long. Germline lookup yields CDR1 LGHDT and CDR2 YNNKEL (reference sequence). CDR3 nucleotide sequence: TGTGCCAGCAGCGGACCAGCCTACGAGCAGTACTTC. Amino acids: CASSGPAYEQYF.

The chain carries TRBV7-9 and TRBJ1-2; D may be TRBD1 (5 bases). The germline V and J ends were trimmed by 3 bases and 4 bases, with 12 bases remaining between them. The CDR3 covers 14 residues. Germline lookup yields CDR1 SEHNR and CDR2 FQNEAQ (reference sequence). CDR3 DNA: TGTGCCAGCAGCTTTGGGCAGGGAGGCTATGGCTACACCTTC. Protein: CASSFGQGGYGYTF.

The DNA of the CDR3 is TGTGCCAGCAGCTCCAAGGCGGGACGGACCACAGATACGCAGTATTTT. Translating it yields CASSSKAGRTTDTQYF. This chain links TRBV7-9 with TRBJ2-3, with D possibly TRBD2 on 6 matching bases. CDR1 is SEHNR and CDR2 is FQNEAQ in the germline V gene (reference sequence). V lost 4 bases and J 2 bases, leaving 16 bases between the germline ends. The CDR3 covers 16 residues.

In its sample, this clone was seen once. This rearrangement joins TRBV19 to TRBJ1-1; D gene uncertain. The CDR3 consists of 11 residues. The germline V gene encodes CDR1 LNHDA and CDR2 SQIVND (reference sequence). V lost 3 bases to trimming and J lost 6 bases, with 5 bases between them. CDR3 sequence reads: CASSMWAEAFF. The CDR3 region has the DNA TGTGCCAGTAGTATGTGGGCTGAAGCTTTCTTT.

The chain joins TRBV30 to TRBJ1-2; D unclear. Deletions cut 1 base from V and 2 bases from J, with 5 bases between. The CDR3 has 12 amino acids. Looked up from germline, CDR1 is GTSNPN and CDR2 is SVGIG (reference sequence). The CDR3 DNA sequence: TGTGCCTGGAGTGCCGGGAACTATGGCTACACCTTC. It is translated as CAWSAGNYGYTF.

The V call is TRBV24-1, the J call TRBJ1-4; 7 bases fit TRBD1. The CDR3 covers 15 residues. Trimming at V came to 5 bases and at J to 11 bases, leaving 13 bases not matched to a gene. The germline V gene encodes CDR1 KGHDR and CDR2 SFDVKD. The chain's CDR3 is CATSAPLYRGKKLFF. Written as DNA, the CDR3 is TGTGCCACCAGTGCCCCCCTCTACAGGGGAAAGAAACTGTTTTTT.

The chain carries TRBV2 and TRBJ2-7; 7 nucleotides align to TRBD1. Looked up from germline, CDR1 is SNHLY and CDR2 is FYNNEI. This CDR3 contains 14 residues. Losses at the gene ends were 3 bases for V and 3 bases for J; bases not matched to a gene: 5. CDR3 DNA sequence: TGTGCCAGCAGTGATCTGGGACAGCACTACGAGCAGTACTTC. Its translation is CASSDLGQHYEQYF. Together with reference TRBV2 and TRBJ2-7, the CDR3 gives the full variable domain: EPEVTQTPSHQVTQMGQEVILRCVPISNHLYFYWYRQILGQKVEFLVSFYNNEISEKSEIFDDQFSVERPDGSNFTLKIRSTKLEDSAMYFCASSDLGQHYEQYFGPGTRLTVT.

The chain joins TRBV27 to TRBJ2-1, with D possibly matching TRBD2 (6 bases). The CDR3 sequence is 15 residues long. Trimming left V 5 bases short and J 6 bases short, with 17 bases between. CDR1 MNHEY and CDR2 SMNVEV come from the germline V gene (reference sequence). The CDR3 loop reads CASSLGLLGRNEQFF. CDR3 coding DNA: TGTGCCAGCAGTCTGGGACTCCTAGGGCGCAATGAGCAGTTCTTC.

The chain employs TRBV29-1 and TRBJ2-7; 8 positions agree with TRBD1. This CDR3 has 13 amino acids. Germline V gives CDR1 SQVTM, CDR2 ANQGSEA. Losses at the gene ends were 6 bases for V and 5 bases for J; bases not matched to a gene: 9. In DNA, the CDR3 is TGCAGCGTCCGAAGGCCAGGGGGCGACGAGCAGTACTTC. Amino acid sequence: CSVRRPGGDEQYF.